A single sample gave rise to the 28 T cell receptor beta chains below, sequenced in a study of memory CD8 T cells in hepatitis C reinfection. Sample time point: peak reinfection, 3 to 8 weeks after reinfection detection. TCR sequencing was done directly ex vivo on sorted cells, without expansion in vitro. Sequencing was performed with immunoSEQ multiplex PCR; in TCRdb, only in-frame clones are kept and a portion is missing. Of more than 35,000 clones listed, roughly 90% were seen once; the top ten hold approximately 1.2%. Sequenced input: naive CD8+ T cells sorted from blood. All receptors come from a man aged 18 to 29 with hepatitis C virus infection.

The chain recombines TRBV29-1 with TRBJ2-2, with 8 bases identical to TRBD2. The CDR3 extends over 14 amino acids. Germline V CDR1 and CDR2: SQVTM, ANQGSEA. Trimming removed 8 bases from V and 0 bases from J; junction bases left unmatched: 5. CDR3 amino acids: CSISGGSNTGELFF. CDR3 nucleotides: TGCAGCATCTCGGGGGGGTCGAACACCGGGGAGCTGTTTTTT.

The CDR3 DNA reads as TGCGCCAGCAGCGCCACGACAGGGTTGAACACTGAAGCTTTCTTT. Its protein product is CASSATTGLNTEAFF. The rearrangement links TRBV4-1 to TRBJ1-1; 7 positions match TRBD1. This CDR3 has 15 residues. In germline, CDR1 is MGHRA, CDR2 YSYEKL. Losses at the gene ends were 5 bases for V and 0 bases for J; bases not matched to a gene: 6.

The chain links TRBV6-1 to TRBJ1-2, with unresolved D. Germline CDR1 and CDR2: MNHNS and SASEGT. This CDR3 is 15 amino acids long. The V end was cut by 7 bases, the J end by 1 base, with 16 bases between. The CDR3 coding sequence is TGTGCCAGCATTCCTTTCCTTACGGGTAACTATGGCTACACCTTC. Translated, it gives CASIPFLTGNYGYTF.

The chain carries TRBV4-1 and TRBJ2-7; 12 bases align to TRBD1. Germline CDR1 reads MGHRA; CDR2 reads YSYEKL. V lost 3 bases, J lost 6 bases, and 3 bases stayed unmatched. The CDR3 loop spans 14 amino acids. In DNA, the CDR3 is TGCGCCAGCAGCCAGCCGGGACAGGGGGCCGAGCAGTACGTC. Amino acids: CASSQPGQGAEQYV.

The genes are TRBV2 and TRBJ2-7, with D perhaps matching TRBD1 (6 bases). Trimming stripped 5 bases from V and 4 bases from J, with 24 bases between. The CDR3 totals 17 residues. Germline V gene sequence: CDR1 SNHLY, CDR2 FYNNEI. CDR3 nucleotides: TGTGCCAGCAGTCCCCTTTTTCGACAGGCCCAAGGGTACGAGCAGTACTTC. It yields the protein CASSPLFRQAQGYEQYF.

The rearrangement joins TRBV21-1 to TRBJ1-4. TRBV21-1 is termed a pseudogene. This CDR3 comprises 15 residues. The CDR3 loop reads CASTKGGMGVEKLFF. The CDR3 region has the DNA TGTGCCAGCACAAAGGGGGGGATGGGGGTCGAAAAACTGTTTTTT.

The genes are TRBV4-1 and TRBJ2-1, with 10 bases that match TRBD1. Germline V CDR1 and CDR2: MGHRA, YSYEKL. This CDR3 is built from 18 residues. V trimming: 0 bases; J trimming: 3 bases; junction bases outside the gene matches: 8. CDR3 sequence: CASSQDSVRDRGYNEQFF. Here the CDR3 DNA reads TGCGCCAGCAGCCAAGATAGCGTGCGGGACAGGGGCTACAATGAGCAGTTCTTC.

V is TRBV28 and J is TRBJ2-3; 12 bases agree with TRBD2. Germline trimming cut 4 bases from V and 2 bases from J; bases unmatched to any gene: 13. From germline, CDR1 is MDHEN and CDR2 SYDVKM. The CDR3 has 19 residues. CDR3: CASSSLTPGLAGYTDTQYF. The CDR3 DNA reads TGTGCCAGCAGTTCGCTCACTCCGGGACTAGCGGGCTACACAGATACGCAGTATTTT.

The CDR3 spells CASSPQEGYEQYF. CDR3 nucleotide sequence: TGTGCCAGCAGCCCCCAGGAGGGTTACGAGCAGTACTTC. The chain recombines TRBV28 with TRBJ2-7; perhaps TRBD2 as D (6 bases). Germline CDR1 is MDHEN and CDR2 is SYDVKM. CDR3 length equals 13 residues. The V and J ends lost 6 bases and 4 bases respectively, with 13 bases between them. The complete variable domain, with remaining parts taken from reference TRBV28 and TRBJ2-7, reads DVKVTQSSRYLVKRTGEKVFLECVQDMDHENMFWYRQDPGLGLRLIYFSYDVKMKEKGDIPEGYSVSREKKERFSLILESASTNQTSMYLCASSPQEGYEQYFGPGTRLTVT.

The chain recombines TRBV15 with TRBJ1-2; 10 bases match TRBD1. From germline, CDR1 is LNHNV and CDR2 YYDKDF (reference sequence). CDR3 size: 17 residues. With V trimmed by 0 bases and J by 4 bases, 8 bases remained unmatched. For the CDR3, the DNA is TGTGCCACCAGCAGAGATTCAGGGACAGGGGTGGCCTATGGCTACACCTTC. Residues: CATSRDSGTGVAYGYTF.

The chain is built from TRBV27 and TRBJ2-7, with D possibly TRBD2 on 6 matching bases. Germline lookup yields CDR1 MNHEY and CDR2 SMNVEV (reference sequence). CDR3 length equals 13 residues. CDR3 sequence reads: CASSSILGGAWIV. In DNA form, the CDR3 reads TGTGCCAGCAGTTCAATCCTCGGAGGGGCTTGGATCGTC.

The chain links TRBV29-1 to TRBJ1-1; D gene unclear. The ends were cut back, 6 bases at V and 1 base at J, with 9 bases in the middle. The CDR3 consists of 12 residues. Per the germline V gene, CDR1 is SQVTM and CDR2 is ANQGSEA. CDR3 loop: CSVAPGNTEAFF. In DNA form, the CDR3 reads TGCAGCGTGGCCCCTGGGAACACTGAAGCTTTCTTT.

The CDR3 DNA reads TGCGCCAGCAGAGGGACTACTTACACAGATACGCAGTATTTT. Translated, it gives CASRGTTYTDTQYF. This chain connects TRBV4-1 to TRBJ2-3; 7 nucleotides agree with TRBD2. The CDR3 loop spans 14 amino acids. Looked up from germline, CDR1 is MGHRA and CDR2 is YSYEKL. With V trimmed by 6 bases and J by 2 bases, 5 bases remained unmatched.

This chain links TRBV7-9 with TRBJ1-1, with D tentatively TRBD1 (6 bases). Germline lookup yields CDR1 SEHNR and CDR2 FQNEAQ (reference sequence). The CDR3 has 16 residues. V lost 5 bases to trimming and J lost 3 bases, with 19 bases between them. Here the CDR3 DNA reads TGTGCCAGCAGCGACCCTATACAGGGATCGGACACTGAAGCTTTCTTT. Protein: CASSDPIQGSDTEAFF.

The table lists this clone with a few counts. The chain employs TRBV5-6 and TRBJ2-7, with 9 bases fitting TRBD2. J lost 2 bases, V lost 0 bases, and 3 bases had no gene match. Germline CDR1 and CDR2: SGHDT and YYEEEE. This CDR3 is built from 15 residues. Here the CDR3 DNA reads TGTGCCAGCAGCTTGGGACTAGCGGCCACCTACGAGCAGTACTTC. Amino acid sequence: CASSLGLAATYEQYF.

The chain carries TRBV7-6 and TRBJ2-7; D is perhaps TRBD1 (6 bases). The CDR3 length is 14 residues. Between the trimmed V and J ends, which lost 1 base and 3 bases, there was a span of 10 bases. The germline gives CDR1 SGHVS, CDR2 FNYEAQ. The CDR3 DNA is TGTGCCAGCAGCTTAGAACGGGGACACTACGAGCAGTACTTC. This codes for CASSLERGHYEQYF.

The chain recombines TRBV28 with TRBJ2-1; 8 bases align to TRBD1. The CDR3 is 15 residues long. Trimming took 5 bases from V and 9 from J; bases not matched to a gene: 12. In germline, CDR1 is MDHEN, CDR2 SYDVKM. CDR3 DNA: TGTGCCAGCAGTCCGTGGACAGGGTTCACTATTGAGCAGTTCTTC. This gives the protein CASSPWTGFTIEQFF.

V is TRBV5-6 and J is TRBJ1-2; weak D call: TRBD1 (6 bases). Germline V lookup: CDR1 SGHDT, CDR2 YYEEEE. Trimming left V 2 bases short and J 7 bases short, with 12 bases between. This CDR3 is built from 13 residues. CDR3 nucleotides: TGTGCCAGCAGCTTTCAGGGGCTCGGTGGCTACACCTTC. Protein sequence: CASSFQGLGGYTF.

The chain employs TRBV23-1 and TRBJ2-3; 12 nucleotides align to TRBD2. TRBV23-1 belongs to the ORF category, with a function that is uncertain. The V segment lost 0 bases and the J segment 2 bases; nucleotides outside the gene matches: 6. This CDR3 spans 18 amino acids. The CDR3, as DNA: TGCGCCAGCAGTCAATCGTTAGGACTAGCGGGACCCACAGATACGCAGTATTTT. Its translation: CASSQSLGLAGPTDTQYF.

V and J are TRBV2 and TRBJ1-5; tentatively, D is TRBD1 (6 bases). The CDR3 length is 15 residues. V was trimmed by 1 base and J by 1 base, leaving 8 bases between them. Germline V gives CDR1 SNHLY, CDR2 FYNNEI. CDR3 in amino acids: CASSEGQGSNQPQHF. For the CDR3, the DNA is TGTGCCAGCAGTGAAGGCCAGGGGAGCAATCAGCCCCAGCATTTT.

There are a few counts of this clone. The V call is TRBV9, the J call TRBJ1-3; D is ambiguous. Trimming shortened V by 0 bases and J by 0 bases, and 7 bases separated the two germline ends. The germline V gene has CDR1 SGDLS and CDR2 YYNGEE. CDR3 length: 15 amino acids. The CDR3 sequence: CASSVAEGSGNTIYF. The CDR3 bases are TGTGCCAGCAGCGTAGCTGAGGGCTCTGGAAACACCATATATTTT.

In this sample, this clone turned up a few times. The CDR3: CASSIGTGNYGYTF. The CDR3 DNA sequence: TGTGCCAGCAGCATTGGGACAGGAAACTATGGCTACACCTTC. The chain links TRBV13 to TRBJ1-2; TRBD1 matches 8 bases. After removal of 5 bases from V and 2 bases from J, the junction contained 4 bases not matched to a gene. The CDR3 contains 14 residues. Germline V lookup: CDR1 PRHDT, CDR2 FYEKMQ (reference sequence).

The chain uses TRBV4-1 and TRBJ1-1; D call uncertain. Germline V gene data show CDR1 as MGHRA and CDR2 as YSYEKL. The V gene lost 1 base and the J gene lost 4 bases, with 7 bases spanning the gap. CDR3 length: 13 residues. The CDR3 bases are TGCGCCAGCAGCCAAGCGCGTTTCACTGAAGCTTTCTTT. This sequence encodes CASSQARFTEAFF.

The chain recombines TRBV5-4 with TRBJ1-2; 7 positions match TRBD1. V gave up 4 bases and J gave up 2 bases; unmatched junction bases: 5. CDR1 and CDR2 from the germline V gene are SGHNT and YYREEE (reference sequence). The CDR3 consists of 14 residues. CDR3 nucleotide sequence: TGTGCCAGCAGCGTACAGGGGTCGAACTATGGCTACACCTTC. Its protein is CASSVQGSNYGYTF. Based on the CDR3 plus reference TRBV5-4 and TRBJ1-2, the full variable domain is ETGVTQSPTHLIKTRGQQVTLRCSSQSGHNTVSWYQQALGQGPQFIFQYYREEENGRGNFPPRFSGLQFPNYSSELNVNALELDDSALYLCASSVQGSNYGYTFGSGTRLTVV.

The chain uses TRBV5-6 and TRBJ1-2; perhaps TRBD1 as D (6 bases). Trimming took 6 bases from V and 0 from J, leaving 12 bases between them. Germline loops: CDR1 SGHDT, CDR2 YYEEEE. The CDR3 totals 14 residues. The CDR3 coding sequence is TGTGCCAGCAACCGACAGGACGCTAACTATGGCTACACCTTC. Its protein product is CASNRQDANYGYTF.

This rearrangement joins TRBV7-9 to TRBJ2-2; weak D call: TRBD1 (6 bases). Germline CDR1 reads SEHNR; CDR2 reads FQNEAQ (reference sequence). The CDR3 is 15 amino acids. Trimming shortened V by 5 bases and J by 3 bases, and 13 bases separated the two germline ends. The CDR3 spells CASSPGHSYTGELFF. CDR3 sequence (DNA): TGTGCCAGCAGCCCGGGACATTCGTACACCGGGGAGCTGTTTTTT. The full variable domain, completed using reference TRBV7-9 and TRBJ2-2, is DTGVSQNPRHKITKRGQNVTFRCDPISEHNRLYWYRQTLGQGPEFLTYFQNEAQLEKSRLLSDRFSAERPKGSFSTLEIQRTEQGDSAMYLCASSPGHSYTGELFFGEGSRLTVL.

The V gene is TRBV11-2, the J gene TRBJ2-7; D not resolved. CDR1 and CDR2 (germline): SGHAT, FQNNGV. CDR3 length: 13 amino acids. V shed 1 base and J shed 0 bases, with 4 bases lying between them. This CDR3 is CASSLGGSYEQYV. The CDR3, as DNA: TGTGCCAGCAGCTTAGGGGGCTCCTACGAGCAGTACGTC.

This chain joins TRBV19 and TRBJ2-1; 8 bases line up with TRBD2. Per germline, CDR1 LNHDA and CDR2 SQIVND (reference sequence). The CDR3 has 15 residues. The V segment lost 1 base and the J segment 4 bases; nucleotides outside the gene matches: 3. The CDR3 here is CASSIAGGTYNEQFF. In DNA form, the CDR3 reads TGTGCCAGTAGTATAGCGGGAGGGACATACAATGAGCAGTTCTTC.